These 20 T cell receptor beta chains were all obtained from the same sample, sequenced in a study of T cells after yellow fever vaccination. Using its own MiXCR run on the 5' RACE reads, TCRdb lists one record per CDR3 protein. The table lists tens of thousands of distinct CDR3 sequences, more than 5.5% of them singletons. Sequencing used CD8+ T cells sorted from PBMCs, obtained 4 to 5 days after the first yellow fever vaccination. The receptors here all came from a man in his late teens or twenties who received the YFV17D yellow fever vaccine.

In its sample, this clonotype was seen many times. The CDR3 DNA reads TGTGCCAGCACCGACGGCGGGAGGCTAGCGGGGGTGGATACGCAGTATTTT. Translation: CASTDGGRLAGVDTQYF. The chain has TRBV5-4 and TRBJ2-3; TRBD2 matches 10 bases. This CDR3 is 17 amino acids long. V dropped 6 bases and J dropped 6; count of bases not matched to a gene: 16. CDR1 is SGHNT, CDR2 YYREEE, per germline (reference sequence).

This clonotype was detected many times. V gene TRBV27 combines with J gene TRBJ2-2, with a possible D match to TRBD2 (6 bases). The germline V and J ends were trimmed by 5 bases and 6 bases, with 7 bases remaining between them. The CDR3 loop spans 12 amino acids. Germline values: CDR1 MNHEY, CDR2 SMNVEV (reference sequence). The CDR3: CASSRGSGELFF. In DNA form, the CDR3 reads TGTGCCAGCAGTCGGGGGTCCGGGGAGCTGTTTTTT.

This clonotype has only a few counts. The chain is built from TRBV5-5 and TRBJ1-1; D perhaps matches TRBD1 (6 bases). V lost 8 bases, J lost 1 base, and 21 bases lay in between. The CDR3 is made up of 16 amino acids. The germline V gene has CDR1 SGHKS and CDR2 YYEKEE (reference sequence). The CDR3 nucleotides read TGTGCCAGGGGCCCGGACAGCGCTCGATCGAACACTGAAGCTTTCTTT. Protein sequence: CARGPDSARSNTEAFF.

This clonotype was counted many times. The chain carries TRBV5-1 and TRBJ2-1; 11 nucleotides agree with TRBD2. The CDR3 is 15 amino acids. After removal of 0 bases from V and 10 bases from J, the junction contained 6 bases not matched to a gene. Looked up from germline, CDR1 is SGHRS and CDR2 is YFSETQ. The CDR3 region is CASSLVAGGTREQFF. The CDR3 DNA reads as TGCGCCAGCAGCTTGGTAGCGGGGGGGACACGGGAGCAGTTCTTC.

The chain joins TRBV7-3 to TRBJ2-3; D not certain. The V end was cut by 1 base, the J end by 0 bases, with 2 bases between. The CDR3 is 13 amino acids. Per germline, CDR1 SGHTA and CDR2 FQGTGA. CDR3 loop: CASSLKSTDTQYF. The CDR3 DNA reads as TGTGCCAGCAGCTTAAAGAGCACAGATACGCAGTATTTT.

Comment on this clonotype: A single base separates this from a much larger clone, so it may be a read error. The V and J genes are TRBV11-1 and TRBJ2-3; TRBD1 matches 9 bases. V shed 1 base and J 3 bases; nucleotides not matched to a gene: 14. The CDR3 length is 19 residues. CDR1 is SGHAT and CDR2 is FQDESV in the germline V gene (reference sequence). The CDR3 sequence: CASSLVATGGAFTTDTQYF. The CDR3 nucleotides are TGTGCCAGCAGCTTAGTGGCTACAGGGGGCGCATTCACGACAGATACGCAGTATTTT.

This clonotype occurred a few times. The genes are TRBV28 and TRBJ2-7, with 7 nucleotides matching TRBD2. The V segment lost 2 bases and the J segment 0 bases; nucleotides outside the gene matches: 1. Germline V lookup: CDR1 MDHEN, CDR2 SYDVKM. CDR3 length: 14 residues. CDR3 protein: CASSLRTSSYEQYV. The CDR3 bases are TGTGCCAGCAGTTTACGGACTAGCTCCTACGAGCAGTACGTC.

Concerning this clonotype: With a much larger clone just one base away, this may be a read error. The chain is built from TRBV29-1 and TRBJ1-2; 7 nucleotides agree with TRBD1. This CDR3 has 14 residues. CDR1 is SQVTM, CDR2 ANQGSEA, per germline. V dropped 6 bases and J dropped 3; count of bases not matched to a gene: 10. DNA of the CDR3: TGCAGCGTAGGATCTCATACAGGGGACTATGGCTACACCTTC. This codes for CSVGSHTGDYGYTF.

This clonotype was picked up a small number of times. The chain joins TRBV4-3 to TRBJ1-4, with TRBD1 identical over 9 bases. The V gene's germline CDR1 is LGHNA and CDR2 YSLEER. V shed 0 bases and J 8 bases; nucleotides not matched to a gene: 7. The CDR3 is 16 residues long. The DNA of the CDR3 is TGCGCCAGCAGCCAAGATCCGGGACAGGGCAACGAAAAACTGTTTTTT. Protein sequence: CASSQDPGQGNEKLFF.

The V call is TRBV7-2, the J call TRBJ2-1; tentative D call: TRBD2 (6 bases). V dropped 4 bases and J dropped 3 bases, with 16 bases sitting between them. This CDR3 contains 16 residues. Germline lookup yields CDR1 SGHTA and CDR2 FQGNSA. CDR3 sequence reads: CASSSFGGINYNEQFF. CDR3 sequence (DNA): TGTGCCAGCAGCTCCTTCGGGGGAATCAACTACAATGAGCAGTTCTTC.

This clonotype was found a few times. This chain uses TRBV4-1 with TRBJ2-3; possible D gene TRBD1, 5 bases. V lost 2 bases and J 2 bases, leaving 17 bases between the germline ends. The germline CDR1 and CDR2 sequences are MGHRA and YSYEKL. There are 17 residues in the CDR3. The CDR3 DNA sequence: TGCGCCAGCAGCCAAAGGATTGGGGCACAGTTCACAGATACGCAGTATTTT. It is translated as CASSQRIGAQFTDTQYF.

This chain uses TRBV6-2 or TRBV6-3 with TRBJ2-3; TRBD2 might be the D (6 bases). V was shortened by 7 bases and J by 2 bases, with 16 bases between the two germline ends. Looked up from germline, CDR1 is MNHEY and CDR2 is SVGEGT. This CDR3 has 15 residues. The CDR3 coding sequence is TGTGCCAGCACCTCGGACTATTCCTACACAGATACGCAGTATTTT. Its protein product is CASTSDYSYTDTQYF.

The chain recombines TRBV6-2 or TRBV6-3 with TRBJ1-1; D is perhaps TRBD1 (6 bases). CDR3 size: 17 residues. Germline V lookup: CDR1 MNHEY, CDR2 SVGEGT. V lost 5 bases and J 1 base, leaving 20 bases between the germline ends. CDR3 DNA: TGTGCCAGCAGTACCGCCGCGACAGGTCTCTGGAACACTGAAGCTTTCTTT. It translates to CASSTAATGLWNTEAFF.

This clonotype was counted only a few times. The J gene is TRBJ2-7, the V gene TRBV4-1; the match to TRBD1 covers 7 bases. CDR3 size: 14 residues. V lost 4 bases and J lost 0; bases outside the gene matches: 3. Germline CDR1 reads MGHRA; CDR2 reads YSYEKL. As DNA, the CDR3 is TGCGCCAGCAGCCCCGGGACAGACTCCTACGAGCAGTACTTC. This encodes CASSPGTDSYEQYF.

The V gene is TRBV7-9, the J gene TRBJ2-6; possible D gene TRBD1, 7 bases. Germline V lookup: CDR1 SEHNR, CDR2 FQNEAQ (reference sequence). V was shortened by 5 bases and J by 1 base, with 12 bases between the two germline ends. The CDR3 contains 16 residues. The CDR3 nucleotides read TGTGCCAGCAGCCTACCAGGGGGGTCTGGGGCCAACGTCCTGACTTTC. This codes for CASSLPGGSGANVLTF.

The J gene is TRBJ1-5, the V gene TRBV4-2; D gene unclear. Trimming cost V 4 bases and J 4 bases, with 17 bases left between them. Germline lookup yields CDR1 LGHNA and CDR2 YNFKEQ. CDR3 length: 16 residues. The CDR3 loop reads CASSPTSTDSNQPQHF. The CDR3 coding sequence is TGTGCCAGCAGCCCAACTTCGACCGATTCTAATCAGCCCCAGCATTTT.

This clonotype has only a few counts. V usage is TRBV4-3 and J usage is TRBJ1-2, with 9 positions matching TRBD1. V was pared by 3 bases and J by 2 bases, with 10 bases of the junction left unmatched. Per the germline V gene, CDR1 is LGHNA and CDR2 is YSLEER. The CDR3 runs to 17 residues. CDR3 DNA sequence: TGCGCCAGCAGCCAGGGACAGGGACTTACCCAGAACTATGGCTACACCTTC. Translation: CASSQGQGLTQNYGYTF.

There are many counts of this clonotype. The CDR3: CASSLFVGSEQFF. Here the CDR3 DNA reads TGTGCCAGCAGCTTATTTGTCGGGAGTGAGCAGTTCTTC. This sequence joins TRBV7-3 and TRBJ2-1; tentatively, D is TRBD2 (6 bases). The CDR3 runs to 13 residues. Deletions cut 2 bases from V and 9 bases from J, with 11 bases between. Per the germline V gene, CDR1 is SGHTA and CDR2 is FQGTGA.

This clonotype was counted only a few times. The genes are TRBV4-3 and TRBJ1-1, with D possibly TRBD1 on 5 matching bases. Germline V lookup: CDR1 LGHNA, CDR2 YSLEER. There are 16 residues in the CDR3. Between the trimmed V and J ends, which lost 4 bases and 1 base, there was a span of 16 bases. The CDR3 sequence is CASSPGDPTANTEAFF. In DNA, the CDR3 is TGCGCCAGCAGCCCCGGGGACCCCACTGCGAACACTGAAGCTTTCTTT.

This clonotype was seen only a few times. The chain recombines TRBV4-1 with TRBJ2-3; the match to TRBD2 covers 9 bases. V lost 1 base and J lost 3; bases outside the gene matches: 2. This CDR3 is 15 amino acids long. Germline lookup yields CDR1 MGHRA and CDR2 YSYEKL. CDR3 sequence: CASSQGLAGTDTQYF. In DNA form, the CDR3 reads TGCGCCAGCAGCCAAGGGCTAGCGGGGACAGATACGCAGTATTTT.